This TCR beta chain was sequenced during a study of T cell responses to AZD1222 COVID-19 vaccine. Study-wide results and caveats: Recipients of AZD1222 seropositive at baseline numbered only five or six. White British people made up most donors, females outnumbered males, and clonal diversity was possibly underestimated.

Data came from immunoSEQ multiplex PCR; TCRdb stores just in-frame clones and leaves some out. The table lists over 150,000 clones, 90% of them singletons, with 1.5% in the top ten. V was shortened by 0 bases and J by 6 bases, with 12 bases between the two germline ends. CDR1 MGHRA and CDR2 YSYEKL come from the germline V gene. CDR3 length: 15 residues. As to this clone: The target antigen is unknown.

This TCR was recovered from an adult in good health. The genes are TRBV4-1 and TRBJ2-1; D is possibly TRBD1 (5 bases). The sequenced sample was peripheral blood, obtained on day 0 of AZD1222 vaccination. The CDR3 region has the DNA TGCGCCAGCAGCCAAGAGCAGGGCCCTGGCAATGAGCAGTTCTTC. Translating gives CASSQEQGPGNEQFF.